Listed below are T cell receptor beta chains from one sample, sequenced in a study of blood T cells in healthy people across ages. In TCRdb, the 5' RACE reads were re-called with MiXCR into one record per CDR3 protein. The sample holds 650,000 to 1,000,000 distinct CDR3 sequences, roughly 34% seen once. The source material was blood. The source of these receptors is a man younger than 30 in good health. Both conserved end residues are part of each CDR3. The D gene is left open where the match is weak. A clone size is listed for some rows: how often the clone was seen (once, few, many), or a class if it is expanded.

j_call: TRBJ2-5; clone_size: NA; v_call: TRBV6-6; d_call: TRBD2; cdr3_nt: TGTGCCAGCAGTTCCCAGGACACCTCACGGGGGGAGCAGTACTTC; cdr3_aa: CASSSQDTSRGEQYF
j_call: TRBJ1-2; clone_size: NA; v_call: TRBV7-9; d_call: NA; cdr3_nt: TGTGCCAGCAGCTCCCTGAGTAGGAGTCGCTACACCTTC; cdr3_aa: CASSSLSRSRYTF
j_call: TRBJ2-5; clone_size: many; v_call: TRBV15; d_call: NA; cdr3_nt: TGTGCCACCAGCTGGGGGAACAGGGTTGTCCAAGAGACCCAGTACTTC; cdr3_aa: CATSWGNRVVQETQYF
j_call: TRBJ2-5; clone_size: NA; v_call: TRBV20-1; d_call: NA; cdr3_nt: TGCAGTGCTGGAGATAGGCGGTTTGCGGAGGGTCTTAAAGAGACCCAGTACTTC; cdr3_aa: CSAGDRRFAEGLKETQYF
j_call: TRBJ2-5; clone_size: few; v_call: TRBV6-2/TRBV6-3; d_call: TRBD1; cdr3_nt: TGTGCCAGCAGTCGCCGACAGGGAGTTTGGGAGACCCAGTACTTC; cdr3_aa: CASSRRQGVWETQYF
j_call: TRBJ2-7; clone_size: NA; v_call: TRBV21-1; d_call: NA; cdr3_nt: TGTGCCAGCAGCAAAGAACCTCTAGCGGGGGCAAGTGAGCAGTACTTC; cdr3_aa: CASSKEPLAGASEQYF
j_call: TRBJ2-7; clone_size: NA; v_call: TRBV7-6; d_call: NA; cdr3_nt: TGTGCCAGCAGCTTCCCCCTTTCTGGCGAGCAGTACTTC; cdr3_aa: CASSFPLSGEQYF
j_call: TRBJ2-4; clone_size: NA; v_call: TRBV5-1; d_call: TRBD1; cdr3_nt: TGCGCCAGCAGCCAAGGACAGGGTAACTACAAGCAGTACTTC; cdr3_aa: CASSQGQGNYKQYF
j_call: TRBJ2-7; clone_size: few; v_call: TRBV29-1; d_call: NA; cdr3_nt: TGCAGCGTGACTCGGGGCTCCGCTGGAGGGGAGCAGTACTTC; cdr3_aa: CSVTRGSAGGEQYF
j_call: TRBJ1-2; clone_size: NA; v_call: TRBV25-1; d_call: NA; cdr3_nt: TGTGCCAGCAGTGAAGCGGGGTACCATGGCTACACCTTC; cdr3_aa: CASSEAGYHGYTF
j_call: TRBJ2-5; clone_size: many; v_call: TRBV5-1; d_call: NA; cdr3_nt: TGCGCCAGCAGCTTGTACGAGGCAGTTGGGAGAGAGACCCAGTACTTC; cdr3_aa: CASSLYEAVGRETQYF
j_call: TRBJ2-3; clone_size: NA; v_call: TRBV10-3; d_call: TRBD2; cdr3_nt: TGTGCCATCAGTGGGTCGGCTAGCGGGGGAGATACGCAGTATTTT; cdr3_aa: CAISGSASGGDTQYF
j_call: TRBJ2-3; clone_size: NA; v_call: TRBV7-3; d_call: TRBD2; cdr3_nt: TGTGCCAGCAGCCTAAGAGCTAGCGGGGGTTCAGATACGCAGTATTTT; cdr3_aa: CASSLRASGGSDTQYF
j_call: TRBJ1-1; clone_size: NA; v_call: TRBV20-1; d_call: TRBD1; cdr3_nt: TGCAGTGCTGACCGGGACAGGGCCCTGGGCTCGGAAGCTTTCTTT; cdr3_aa: CSADRDRALGSEAFF
j_call: TRBJ2-4; clone_size: few; v_call: TRBV27; d_call: NA; cdr3_nt: TGTGCCAGTCACTCCGGCGGAACCAAAAACATTCAGTACTTC; cdr3_aa: CASHSGGTKNIQYF
j_call: TRBJ1-2; clone_size: NA; v_call: TRBV5-5; d_call: TRBD1; cdr3_nt: TGTGCCAGCAGCCCCGGCTCCGGGACAGACTATGGCTACACCTTC; cdr3_aa: CASSPGSGTDYGYTF
j_call: TRBJ2-1; clone_size: few; v_call: TRBV4-1; d_call: NA; cdr3_nt: TGCGCCAGCAGCGAAGGACGGCGGAGCTCCTACAATGAGCAGTTCTTC; cdr3_aa: CASSEGRRSSYNEQFF
j_call: TRBJ2-7; clone_size: NA; v_call: TRBV7-2; d_call: NA; cdr3_nt: TGTGCCAGCAGCTTAGATGCTCACTCCTACGAGCAGTACTTC; cdr3_aa: CASSLDAHSYEQYF
j_call: TRBJ2-7; clone_size: few; v_call: TRBV4-1; d_call: NA; cdr3_nt: TGCGCCAGCAGCCAAGATTGGCCAGGGGCGGCCTACGAGCAGTACTTC; cdr3_aa: CASSQDWPGAAYEQYF
j_call: TRBJ1-1; clone_size: NA; v_call: TRBV6-2/TRBV6-3; d_call: NA; cdr3_nt: TGTGCCAGCAGTTACGAGGGCAGGCGGGCTTTGAACACTGAAGCTTTCTTT; cdr3_aa: CASSYEGRRALNTEAFF
j_call: TRBJ2-3; clone_size: NA; v_call: TRBV20-1; d_call: NA; cdr3_nt: TGCAGTGCCGCGACGAGGGATACGCAGTATTTT; cdr3_aa: CSAATRDTQYF
j_call: TRBJ1-1; clone_size: few; v_call: TRBV15; d_call: NA; cdr3_nt: TGTGCCACCAGCAGACTGCGGGCAGGGACCCATGAAGCTTTCTTT; cdr3_aa: CATSRLRAGTHEAFF
j_call: TRBJ2-7; clone_size: many; v_call: TRBV21-1; d_call: NA; cdr3_nt: TGTGCCAGCAGCAAGGGTACAGGGTTTCCCTACGAGCAGTACTTC; cdr3_aa: CASSKGTGFPYEQYF
j_call: TRBJ1-4; clone_size: NA; v_call: TRBV2; d_call: TRBD1; cdr3_nt: TGTGCCTGCAGTGCGACAGGGGTAAATGAAAAACTGTTTTTT; cdr3_aa: CACSATGVNEKLFF
j_call: TRBJ2-3; clone_size: NA; v_call: TRBV3-1; d_call: NA; cdr3_nt: TGTGCCAGCAGCCTACGACCCCAGGGGGATACGCAGTATTTT; cdr3_aa: CASSLRPQGDTQYF
j_call: TRBJ2-7; clone_size: NA; v_call: TRBV27; d_call: NA; cdr3_nt: TGTGCCAGCCGCTCTGGGGGGACGGGTACCTACGAGCAGTACTTC; cdr3_aa: CASRSGGTGTYEQYF
j_call: TRBJ1-1; clone_size: NA; v_call: TRBV14; d_call: NA; cdr3_nt: TGTGCCAGCAGCTCCCACATGAACACTGAAGCTTTCTTT; cdr3_aa: CASSSHMNTEAFF
j_call: TRBJ2-7; clone_size: NA; v_call: TRBV20-1; d_call: TRBD2; cdr3_nt: TGCAGCGCAACTAGCGGGAGCTCCTACGAGCAGTACTTC; cdr3_aa: CSATSGSSYEQYF
j_call: TRBJ1-2; clone_size: few; v_call: TRBV6-5; d_call: NA; cdr3_nt: TGTGCCAGCAGTTGGGGATGGGGTGGCTACACCTTC; cdr3_aa: CASSWGWGGYTF
j_call: TRBJ1-2; clone_size: many; v_call: TRBV4-2; d_call: NA; cdr3_nt: TGTGCCAGCAGCCAGGACTTTACTGGACCTAATGGCTACACCTTC; cdr3_aa: CASSQDFTGPNGYTF
j_call: TRBJ1-6; clone_size: NA; v_call: TRBV7-2; d_call: NA; cdr3_nt: TGTGCCAGCAGCTTAGGTCCGTGGGGACCCCCCCACTTT; cdr3_aa: CASSLGPWGPPHF
j_call: TRBJ2-1; clone_size: many; v_call: TRBV5-1; d_call: TRBD1; cdr3_nt: TGCGCCAGCAGGACCGGGACAGGGGACAATGAGCAGTTCTTC; cdr3_aa: CASRTGTGDNEQFF
j_call: TRBJ1-3; clone_size: NA; v_call: TRBV3-1; d_call: TRBD1; cdr3_nt: TGTGCCAGCAGCCTACAGGGGACTGGAAACACCATATATTTT; cdr3_aa: CASSLQGTGNTIYF
j_call: TRBJ1-4; clone_size: NA; v_call: TRBV20-1; d_call: TRBD1; cdr3_nt: TGCAGTGCTCTGGACAGGGGATCTAATGAAAAACTGTTTTTT; cdr3_aa: CSALDRGSNEKLFF
j_call: TRBJ2-5; clone_size: NA; v_call: TRBV7-2; d_call: TRBD2; cdr3_nt: TGTGCCAGCAGCTCTCTAGCGGGGAACCAAGAGACCCAGTACTTC; cdr3_aa: CASSSLAGNQETQYF
j_call: TRBJ2-3; clone_size: many; v_call: TRBV7-8; d_call: NA; cdr3_nt: TGTGCCAGCAGCCCGTCCGGGCCGAGCACAGATACGCAGTATTTT; cdr3_aa: CASSPSGPSTDTQYF
j_call: TRBJ2-1; clone_size: NA; v_call: TRBV15; d_call: NA; cdr3_nt: TGTGCCACCAGCAGAGACTGGGGGGGGCCCTACAATGAGCAGTTCTTC; cdr3_aa: CATSRDWGGPYNEQFF
j_call: TRBJ2-7; clone_size: many; v_call: TRBV4-1; d_call: TRBD2; cdr3_nt: TGCGCCAGCAGCCCTCTCCCACTAGCGGGACTCTACGAGCAGTACTTC; cdr3_aa: CASSPLPLAGLYEQYF
j_call: TRBJ2-5; clone_size: many; v_call: TRBV6-6; d_call: NA; cdr3_nt: TGTGCCAGCAGTTACTCTAAAGAGACCCAGTACTTC; cdr3_aa: CASSYSKETQYF
j_call: TRBJ2-4; clone_size: NA; v_call: TRBV20-1; d_call: NA; cdr3_nt: TGCAGTGCTAGAGGGTCCGGCGGGGAGTTGAACATTCAGTACTTC; cdr3_aa: CSARGSGGELNIQYF